This T cell receptor beta chain is from a study of blood T cell repertoires in COVID-19. The protocol was immunoSEQ multiplex PCR, while the TCRdb copy is restricted to in-frame clones and leaves out a portion. The sample has 350,000 to 450,000 clones; about 88% are singletons. V shed 1 base and J 6 bases; nucleotides not matched to a gene: 5. Germline V gene data show CDR1 as MNHEY and CDR2 as SMNVEV (reference sequence). The CDR3 loop spans 16 amino acids. The chain couples TRBV27 to TRBJ2-5, with 13 bases aligning to TRBD2. Source material: peripheral blood. The clonotype originates from a woman aged 40 to 50 with COVID-19, enrolled during active disease. The chain's CDR3 is CASSLFWTSGSKTQYF. The CDR3 bases are TGTGCCAGCAGTTTATTTTGGACTAGCGGGAGCAAGACCCAGTACTTC.